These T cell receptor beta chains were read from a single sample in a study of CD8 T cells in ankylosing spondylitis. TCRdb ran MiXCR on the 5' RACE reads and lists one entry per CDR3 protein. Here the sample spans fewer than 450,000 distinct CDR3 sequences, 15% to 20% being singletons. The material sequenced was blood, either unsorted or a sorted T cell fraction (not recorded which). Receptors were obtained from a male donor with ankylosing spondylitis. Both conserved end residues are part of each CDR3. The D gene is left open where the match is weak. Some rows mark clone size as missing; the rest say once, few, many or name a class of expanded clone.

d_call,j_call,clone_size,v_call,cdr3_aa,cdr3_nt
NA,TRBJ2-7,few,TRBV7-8,CASSTRTGVYEQYF,TGTGCCAGCAGCACCCGGACTGGGGTCTACGAGCAGTACTTC
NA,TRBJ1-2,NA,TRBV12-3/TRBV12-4,CASSLELSGFSNYGYTF,TGTGCCAGCAGTTTAGAGTTATCGGGGTTTTCTAACTATGGCTACACCTTC
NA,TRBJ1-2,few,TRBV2,CASSDYPGQNVYGYTF,TGTGCCAGCAGTGATTATCCCGGCCAGAACGTCTATGGCTACACCTTC
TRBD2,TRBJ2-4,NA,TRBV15,CATSRGEGFQNIQYF,TGTGCCACCAGCAGAGGGGAGGGTTTTCAGAACATTCAGTACTTC
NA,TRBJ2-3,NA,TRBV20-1,CSARDLRRSTDTQYF,TGCAGTGCTAGAGACCTCCGTAGGAGCACAGATACGCAGTATTTT
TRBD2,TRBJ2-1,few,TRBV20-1,CSATKRTSGSGSEQFF,TGCAGTGCTACGAAACGGACTAGCGGGAGTGGCAGTGAGCAGTTCTTC
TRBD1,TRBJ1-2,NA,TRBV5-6,CASSSTGGAHGYTF,TGTGCCAGCAGCTCTACAGGGGGGGCGCATGGCTACACCTTC
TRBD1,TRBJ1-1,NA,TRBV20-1,CSAREIGQVDTEAFF,TGCAGTGCTAGGGAGATTGGACAGGTGGACACTGAAGCTTTCTTT
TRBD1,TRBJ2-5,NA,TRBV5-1,CASSLEGQGEFRETQYF,TGCGCCAGCAGCTTGGAAGGACAGGGAGAATTTCGAGAGACCCAGTACTTC
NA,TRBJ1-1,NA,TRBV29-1,CSVQGTQNTEAFF,TGCAGCGTTCAAGGGACACAGAACACTGAAGCTTTCTTT
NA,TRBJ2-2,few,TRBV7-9,CASSLTQGTNTGELFF,TGTGCCAGCAGCTTAACCCAGGGGACGAACACCGGGGAGCTGTTTTTT
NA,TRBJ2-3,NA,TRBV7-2,CASSLATRTDTQYF,TGTGCCAGCAGCTTAGCGACCCGAACAGATACGCAGTATTTT
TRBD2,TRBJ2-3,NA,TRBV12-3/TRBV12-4,CASRGLAGRNTQYF,TGTGCCAGCAGAGGACTAGCGGGTAGGAATACGCAGTATTTT
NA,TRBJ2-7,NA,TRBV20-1,CSARRRGNDYEQYF,TGCAGTGCTAGGCGTAGGGGAAATGACTACGAGCAGTACTTC
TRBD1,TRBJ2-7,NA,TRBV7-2,CASSSRTGPNEQYF,TGTGCCAGCAGCTCTCGGACAGGTCCTAACGAGCAGTACTTC
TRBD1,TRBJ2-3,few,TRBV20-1,CSARRPGQANTQYF,TGCAGTGCTAGGCGTCCGGGACAGGCAAATACGCAGTATTTT
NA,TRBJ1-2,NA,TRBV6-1,CASSPMINYGYTF,TGTGCCAGCAGCCCCATGATTAACTATGGCTACACCTTC
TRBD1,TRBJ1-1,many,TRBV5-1,CASSLWTGGDTEAFF,TGCGCCAGCAGCTTGTGGACAGGGGGTGACACTGAAGCTTTCTTT
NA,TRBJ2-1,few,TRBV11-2,CASSRRTATPYSYNEQFF,TGTGCCAGCAGCCGTAGGACCGCAACCCCATACTCCTACAATGAGCAGTTCTTC
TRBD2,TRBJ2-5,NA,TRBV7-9,CASSSRGLAQETQYF,TGTGCCAGCAGCTCGCGGGGACTAGCCCAAGAGACCCAGTACTTC
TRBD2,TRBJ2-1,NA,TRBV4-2,CASSLSLGTSGNNEQFF,TGTGCCAGCAGCCTCAGCCTCGGGACTAGCGGGAACAATGAGCAGTTCTTC
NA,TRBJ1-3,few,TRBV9,CASSVGLGSGNTIYF,TGTGCCAGCAGCGTAGGGTTGGGGTCTGGAAACACCATATATTTT
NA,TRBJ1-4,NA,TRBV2,CASSGSGTIGVHEKLFF,TGTGCCAGCAGTGGATCCGGGACCATAGGAGTCCATGAAAAACTGTTTTTT
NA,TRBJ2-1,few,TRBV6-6,CASSYGLGVEGQFF,TGTGCCAGCAGTTACGGTCTAGGGGTAGAGGGGCAGTTCTTC
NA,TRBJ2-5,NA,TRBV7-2,CASSRFGEPAYQETQYF,TGTGCCAGCAGCCGATTTGGGGAACCCGCGTACCAAGAGACCCAGTACTTC
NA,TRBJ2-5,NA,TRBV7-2,CASSLDRLGRETQYF,TGTGCCAGCAGCTTAGACCGACTGGGTAGAGAGACCCAGTACTTC
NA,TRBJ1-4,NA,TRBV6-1,CASSRGGLTNEKLFF,TGTGCCAGCAGTCGAGGGGGTCTGACTAATGAAAAACTGTTTTTT
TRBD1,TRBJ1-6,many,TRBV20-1,CSARTGDSSPLHF,TGCAGTGCGCGGACAGGGGATAGTTCACCCCTCCACTTT
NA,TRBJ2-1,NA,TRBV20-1,CSGRASSYNEQFF,TGCAGTGGTAGAGCAAGCTCCTACAATGAGCAGTTCTTC
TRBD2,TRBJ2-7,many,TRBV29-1,CSVKRTSDSYEQYF,TGCAGCGTTAAGAGGACTAGCGACTCCTACGAGCAGTACTTC
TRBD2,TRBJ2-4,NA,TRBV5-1,CASSLAGAGGNIQYF,TGCGCCAGCAGCTTGGCGGGGGCGGGGGGAAACATTCAGTACTTC
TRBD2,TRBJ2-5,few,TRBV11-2,CASRAGGGLEETQYF,TGTGCCAGCAGGGCGGGAGGGGGCCTTGAAGAGACCCAGTACTTC
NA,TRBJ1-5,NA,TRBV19,CASSIDLFQPQHF,TGTGCCAGTAGTATAGATCTATTTCAGCCCCAGCATTTT
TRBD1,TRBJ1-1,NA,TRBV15,CATSRVRQGNTEAFF,TGTGCCACCAGCAGAGTAAGACAGGGAAACACTGAAGCTTTCTTT
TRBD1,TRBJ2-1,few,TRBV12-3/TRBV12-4,CASSLGDRGWVDEQFF,TGTGCCAGCAGTTTAGGGGACAGGGGGTGGGTCGATGAGCAGTTCTTC
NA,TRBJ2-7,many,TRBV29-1,CSVEELGGLGREQYF,TGCAGCGTTGAAGAGTTGGGGGGTCTAGGGAGGGAGCAGTACTTC
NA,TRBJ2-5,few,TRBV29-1,CSVRKGAGVQETQYF,TGCAGCGTCCGAAAAGGAGCCGGGGTGCAAGAGACCCAGTACTTC
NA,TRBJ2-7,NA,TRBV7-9,CASSFPGVSYEQYF,TGTGCCAGCAGCTTTCCAGGGGTCTCCTACGAGCAGTACTTC
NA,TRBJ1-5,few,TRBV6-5,CASSYSQNQPQHF,TGTGCCAGCAGTTACTCCCAGAATCAGCCCCAGCATTTT
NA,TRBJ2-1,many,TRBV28,CASSSHPGRLSSYNEQFF,TGTGCCAGCAGTTCCCACCCGGGACGGCTGAGCTCCTACAATGAGCAGTTCTTC
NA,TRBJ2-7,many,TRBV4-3,CASSQDLAGVVSYEQYF,TGCGCCAGCAGCCAAGATCTCGCAGGGGTTGTTTCCTACGAGCAGTACTTC
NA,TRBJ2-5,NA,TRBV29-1,CSVEGTARQETQYF,TGCAGCGTTGAAGGGACGGCCCGCCAAGAGACCCAGTACTTC
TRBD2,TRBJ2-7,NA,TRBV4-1,CASSQGRGTSAYEQYF,TGCGCCAGCAGCCAAGGAAGGGGGACTAGCGCCTACGAGCAGTACTTC
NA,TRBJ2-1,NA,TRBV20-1,CSGGAQGSHHYNEQFF,TGCAGTGGGGGGGCCCAAGGTAGTCATCACTACAATGAGCAGTTCTTC
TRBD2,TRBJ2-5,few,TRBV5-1,CASSLGGTSSPQETQYF,TGCGCCAGCAGCTTGGGGGGGACTAGCAGTCCCCAAGAGACCCAGTACTTC
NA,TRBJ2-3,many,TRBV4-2,CASSQGGGRSTQYF,TGTGCCAGCAGCCAAGGCGGTGGTCGGAGTACGCAGTATTTT
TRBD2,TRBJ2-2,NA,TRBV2,CASKNQRGNTGELFF,TGTGCCAGCAAGAACCAGCGGGGGAACACCGGGGAGCTGTTTTTT
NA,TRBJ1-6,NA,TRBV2,CASSDWFAGNNSPLHF,TGTGCCAGCAGTGATTGGTTTGCAGGGAATAATTCACCCCTCCACTTT
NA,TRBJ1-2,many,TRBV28,CASSPRGEANYGYTF,TGTGCCAGCAGCCCCCGGGGGGAGGCTAACTATGGCTACACCTTC
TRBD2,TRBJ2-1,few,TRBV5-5,CASSLADSGANEQFF,TGTGCCAGCAGCTTGGCCGATAGCGGGGCCAATGAGCAGTTCTTC